The count of the clone carrying this TCR beta chain is one. Antigen unknown. The record originates from a study of cytomegalovirus exposure and HLA in healthy donors. Study-level points and caveats: One later analysis, an examination of the roughly 110 validation repertoires, found that first-cohort TCR clusters tended to co-occur in them. TCR beta chains numbering about 160 were designated cytomegalovirus-associated.

The protocol was immunoSEQ multiplex PCR, while the TCRdb copy is restricted to in-frame clones and leaves out a portion. This sample has more than 55,000 clones, with 85% to 95% found just once. The CDR3 has 13 amino acids. Trimming took off 10 bases at V and 6 bases at J, with 13 bases between the two ends. CDR1 and CDR2 from the germline V gene are MNHNS and SASEGT. The donors were in the approximately 120-subject validation cohort, distinct from the roughly 600-subject first cohort. V gene TRBV6-1 combines with J gene TRBJ1-6; D not resolved. The sample consisted of PBMCs. This TCR came from a woman aged 18-29 years in good health and CMV-seronegative. The CDR3 nucleotides are TGTGCCACCGCGCCCCGGGGTAATTCACCCCTCCACTTT. It encodes CATAPRGNSPLHF.